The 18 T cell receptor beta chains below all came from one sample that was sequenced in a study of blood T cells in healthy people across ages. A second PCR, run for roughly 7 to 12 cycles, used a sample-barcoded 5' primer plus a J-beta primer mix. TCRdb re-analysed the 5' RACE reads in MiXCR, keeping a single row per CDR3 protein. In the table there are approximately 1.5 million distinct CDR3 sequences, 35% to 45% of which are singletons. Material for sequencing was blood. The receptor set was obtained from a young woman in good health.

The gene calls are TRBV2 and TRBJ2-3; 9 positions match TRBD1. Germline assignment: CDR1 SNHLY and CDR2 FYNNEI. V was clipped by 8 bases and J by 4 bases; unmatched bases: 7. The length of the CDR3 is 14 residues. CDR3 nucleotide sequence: TGTGCCAGCGGTCGGGACAGGGCGTCAGATACGCAGTATTTT. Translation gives CASGRDRASDTQYF. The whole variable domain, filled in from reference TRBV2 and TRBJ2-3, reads EPEVTQTPSHQVTQMGQEVILRCVPISNHLYFYWYRQILGQKVEFLVSFYNNEISEKSEIFDDQFSVERPDGSNFTLKIRSTKLEDSAMYFCASGRDRASDTQYFGPGTRLTVL.

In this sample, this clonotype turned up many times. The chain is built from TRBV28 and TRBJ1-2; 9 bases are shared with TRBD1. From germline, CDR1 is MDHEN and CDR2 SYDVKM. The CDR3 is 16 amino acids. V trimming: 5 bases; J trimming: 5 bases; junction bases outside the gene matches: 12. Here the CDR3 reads CASSPYRTGEVYGYTF. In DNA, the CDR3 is TGTGCCAGCAGTCCGTACAGGACAGGGGAAGTATATGGCTACACCTTC.

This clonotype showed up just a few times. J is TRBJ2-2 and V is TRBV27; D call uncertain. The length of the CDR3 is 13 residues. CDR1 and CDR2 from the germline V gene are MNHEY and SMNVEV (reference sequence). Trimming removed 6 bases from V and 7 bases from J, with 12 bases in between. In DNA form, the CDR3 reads TGTGCCAGCAGCCGTATCGTTTTCGGGGAGCTGTTTTTT. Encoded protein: CASSRIVFGELFF.

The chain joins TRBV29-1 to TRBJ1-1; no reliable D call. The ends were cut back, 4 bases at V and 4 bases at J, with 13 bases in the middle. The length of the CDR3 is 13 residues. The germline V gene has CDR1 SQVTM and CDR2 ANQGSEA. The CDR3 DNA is TGCAGCGTTGTAGGGTTGGCTTTCACTGAAGCTTTCTTT. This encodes CSVVGLAFTEAFF. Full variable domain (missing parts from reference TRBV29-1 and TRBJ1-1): SAVISQKPSRDICQRGTSLTIQCQVDSQVTMMFWYRQQPGQSLTLIATANQGSEATYESGFVIDKFPISRPNLTFSTLTVSNMSPEDSSIYLCSVVGLAFTEAFFGQGTRLTVV.

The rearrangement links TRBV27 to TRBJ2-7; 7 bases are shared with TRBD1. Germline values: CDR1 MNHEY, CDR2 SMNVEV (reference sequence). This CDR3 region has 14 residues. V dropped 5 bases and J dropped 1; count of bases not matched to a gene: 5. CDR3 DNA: TGTGCCAGCAGTACCAACAGGGGTTCCTACGAGCAGTACTTC. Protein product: CASSTNRGSYEQYF.

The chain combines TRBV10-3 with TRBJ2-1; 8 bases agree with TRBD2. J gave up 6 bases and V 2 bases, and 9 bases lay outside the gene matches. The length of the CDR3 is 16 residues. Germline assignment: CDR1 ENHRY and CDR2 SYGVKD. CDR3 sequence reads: CAISEPKGTRTNEQFF. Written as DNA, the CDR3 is TGTGCCATCAGTGAGCCGAAAGGGACTAGAACCAATGAGCAGTTCTTC.

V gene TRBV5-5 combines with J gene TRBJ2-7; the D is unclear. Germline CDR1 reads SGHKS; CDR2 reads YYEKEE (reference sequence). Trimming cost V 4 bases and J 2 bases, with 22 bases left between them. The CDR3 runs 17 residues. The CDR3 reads CASSRWVGSKNAYEQYF. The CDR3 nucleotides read TGTGCCAGCAGCCGCTGGGTTGGGTCCAAAAACGCCTACGAGCAGTACTTC.

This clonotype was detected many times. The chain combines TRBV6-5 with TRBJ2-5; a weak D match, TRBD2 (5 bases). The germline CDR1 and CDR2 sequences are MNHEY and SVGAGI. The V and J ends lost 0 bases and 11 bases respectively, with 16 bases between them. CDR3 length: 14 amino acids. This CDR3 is CASSYSIESGEQYF. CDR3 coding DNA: TGTGCCAGCAGTTACTCGATTGAGAGTGGGGAGCAGTACTTC.

CDR3 sequence: CASSLDVWETQYF. The CDR3 DNA reads TGTGCCAGCAGCTTAGATGTTTGGGAGACCCAGTACTTC. V usage is TRBV7-2 and J usage is TRBJ2-7; no clear D. TRBJ2-5 matches the DNA end more closely, so the J call is doubtful. Looked up from germline, CDR1 is SGHTA and CDR2 is FQGNSA. The CDR3 has 13 amino acids.

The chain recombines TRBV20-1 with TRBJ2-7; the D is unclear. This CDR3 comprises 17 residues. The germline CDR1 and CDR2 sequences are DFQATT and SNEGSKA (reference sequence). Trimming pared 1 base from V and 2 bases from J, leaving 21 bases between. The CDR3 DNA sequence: TGCAGTGCTAGAGCCCGACTGCCATCTTACCCACCCTACGAGCAGTACTTC. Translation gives CSARARLPSYPPYEQYF.

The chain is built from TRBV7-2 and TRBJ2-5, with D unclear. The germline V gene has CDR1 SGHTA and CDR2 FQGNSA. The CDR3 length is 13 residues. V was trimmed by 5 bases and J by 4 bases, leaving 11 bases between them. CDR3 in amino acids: CASSPLVGETQYF. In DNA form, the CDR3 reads TGTGCCAGCAGCCCTCTGGTGGGAGAGACCCAGTACTTC.

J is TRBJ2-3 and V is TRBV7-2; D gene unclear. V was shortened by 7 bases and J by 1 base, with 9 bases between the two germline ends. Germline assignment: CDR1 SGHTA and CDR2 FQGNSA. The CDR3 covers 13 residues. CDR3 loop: CASTNTGTDTQYF. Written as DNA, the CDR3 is TGTGCCAGCACCAATACCGGCACAGATACGCAGTATTTT.

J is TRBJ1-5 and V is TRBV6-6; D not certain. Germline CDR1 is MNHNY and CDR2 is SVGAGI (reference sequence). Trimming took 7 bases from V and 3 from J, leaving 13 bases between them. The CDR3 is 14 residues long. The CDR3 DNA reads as TGTGCCAGCAATCGTCCCGGAGTCAATCAGCCCCAGCATTTT. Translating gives CASNRPGVNQPQHF.

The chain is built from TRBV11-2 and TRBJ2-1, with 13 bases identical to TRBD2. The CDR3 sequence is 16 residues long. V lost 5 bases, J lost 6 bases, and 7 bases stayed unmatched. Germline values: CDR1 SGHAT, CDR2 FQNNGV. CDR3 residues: CASSPPGLAGCNEQFF. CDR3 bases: TGTGCCAGCAGCCCTCCGGGACTAGCGGGATGCAATGAGCAGTTCTTC.

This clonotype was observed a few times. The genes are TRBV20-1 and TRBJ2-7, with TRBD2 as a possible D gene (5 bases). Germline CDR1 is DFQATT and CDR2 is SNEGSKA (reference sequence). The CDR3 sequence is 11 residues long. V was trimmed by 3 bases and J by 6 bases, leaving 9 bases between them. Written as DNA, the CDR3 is TGCAGTGCTAGCCCCCGGGGCGAGCAGTACTTC. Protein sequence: CSASPRGEQYF.

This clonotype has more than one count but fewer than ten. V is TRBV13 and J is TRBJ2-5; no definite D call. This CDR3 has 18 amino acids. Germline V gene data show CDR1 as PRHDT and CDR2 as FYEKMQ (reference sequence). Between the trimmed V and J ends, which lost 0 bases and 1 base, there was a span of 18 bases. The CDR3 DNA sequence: TGTGCCAGCAGCTTAGGCCTAGTCGGGCAGACACCCCAAGAGACCCAGTACTTC. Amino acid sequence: CASSLGLVGQTPQETQYF.

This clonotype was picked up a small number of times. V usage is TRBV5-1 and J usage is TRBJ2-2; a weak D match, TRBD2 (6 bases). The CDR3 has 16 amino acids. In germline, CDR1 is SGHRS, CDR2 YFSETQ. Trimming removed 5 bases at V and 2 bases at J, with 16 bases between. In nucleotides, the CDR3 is TGCGCCAGCAGACGGTCGGGAGCGGCAAACACCGGGGAGCTGTTTTTT. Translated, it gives CASRRSGAANTGELFF.

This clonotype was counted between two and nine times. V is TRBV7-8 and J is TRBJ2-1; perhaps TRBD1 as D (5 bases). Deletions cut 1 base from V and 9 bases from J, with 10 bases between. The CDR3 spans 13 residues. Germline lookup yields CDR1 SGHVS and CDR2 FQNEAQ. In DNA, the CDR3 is TGTGCCAGCAGCTTAGGGACAACGGGTGAGCAGTTCTTC. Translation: CASSLGTTGEQFF.